The 30 T cell receptor beta chains presented below share a single source sample, sequenced in a study of blood T cell repertoires in COVID-19 (dated by TCRdb to the early 2020s). Receptor libraries were prepared by the immunoSEQ multiplex PCR assay. The clones in this table, taken by TCRdb from immuneACCESS, are in-frame only. Not every clone is retained; where verified, under half of the shortfall comes from an unresolved V gene, and the cause of the rest is unknown. Recorded for this sample are about 400,000 clones; roughly 90% of them occurred a single time. Around 1.2% of the sample is held by the ten biggest clonotypes. Material: peripheral blood. Receptors were obtained from a man between 40 and 49 years old with acute or convalescent COVID-19.

This clone was recorded a few times. V gene TRBV7-9 combines with J gene TRBJ2-7; TRBD2 might be the D (6 bases). Trimming left V 5 bases short and J 2 bases short, with 16 bases between. The CDR3 sequence is 15 residues long. Germline CDR1 reads SEHNR; CDR2 reads FQNEAQ (reference sequence). The CDR3, as DNA: TGTGCCAGCAGCCCGTTGGCAAAGCGGGCCTACGAGCAGTACTTC. As protein: CASSPLAKRAYEQYF. Filled out from reference TRBV7-9 and TRBJ2-7, the complete variable domain reads DTGVSQNPRHKITKRGQNVTFRCDPISEHNRLYWYRQTLGQGPEFLTYFQNEAQLEKSRLLSDRFSAERPKGSFSTLEIQRTEQGDSAMYLCASSPLAKRAYEQYFGPGTRLTVT.

The gene calls are TRBV12-3 or TRBV12-4 and TRBJ2-3; no clear D. The V and J ends lost 5 bases and 2 bases respectively, with 5 bases between them. The CDR3 sequence is 12 residues long. For the CDR3, the DNA is TGTGCCAGCAGTGACACCACAGATACGCAGTATTTT. Residues: CASSDTTDTQYF.

The genes are TRBV12-5 and TRBJ2-7; 9 nucleotides line up with TRBD1. Trimming took 3 bases from V and 2 from J; bases not matched to a gene: 20. CDR1 LGHNT and CDR2 FRNRAP come from the germline V gene. The CDR3 has 20 residues. CDR3 loop: CASGFLPGQGRPPPPYEQYF. The CDR3 DNA reads as TGTGCTAGTGGTTTCCTCCCGGGACAGGGTCGCCCCCCGCCCCCCTACGAGCAGTACTTC.

This clone was seen just once. The J gene is TRBJ1-1, the V gene TRBV24-1; 7 bases are shared with TRBD1. In germline, CDR1 is KGHDR, CDR2 SFDVKD. The trim removed 1 base at V and 1 base at J, leaving 11 bases unmatched. This CDR3 has 18 amino acids. The CDR3 protein is CATSDLTGAHIPNTEAFF. CDR3 sequence (DNA): TGTGCCACCAGTGATTTAACAGGGGCCCATATCCCGAACACTGAAGCTTTCTTT.

V usage is TRBV4-1 and J usage is TRBJ2-1; D might be TRBD2 (6 bases). The V and J ends lost 4 bases and 8 bases respectively, with 21 bases between them. The CDR3 contains 16 residues. Germline V lookup: CDR1 MGHRA, CDR2 YSYEKL. For the CDR3, the DNA is TGCGCCAGCAGCCTTACCTTCGGAGGGTTAGTTGATGAGCAGTTCTTC. Protein product: CASSLTFGGLVDEQFF.

The chain has TRBV13 and TRBJ2-1, with D possibly TRBD2 on 5 matching bases. CDR3 length equals 14 residues. Germline assignment: CDR1 PRHDT and CDR2 FYEKMQ (reference sequence). Trimming pared 0 bases from V and 2 bases from J, leaving 5 bases between. In nucleotides, the CDR3 is TGTGCCAGCAGCTTAGGCGGGGCCTACAATGAGCAGTTCTTC. This gives the protein CASSLGGAYNEQFF.

The rearrangement joins TRBV27 to TRBJ1-1, with unresolved D. In germline, CDR1 is MNHEY, CDR2 SMNVEV (reference sequence). The germline V and J ends were trimmed by 5 bases and 5 bases, with 6 bases remaining between them. This CDR3 is 11 amino acids long. The CDR3 spells CASSIGTEAFF. Here the CDR3 DNA reads TGTGCCAGCAGTATCGGGACTGAAGCTTTCTTT.

This sequence joins TRBV7-3 and TRBJ2-2; TRBD2 matches at 10 bases. Germline CDR1 and CDR2: SGHTA and FQGTGA. CDR3 size: 19 residues. The J segment lost 0 bases and the V segment lost 5 bases, leaving 12 bases of the junction unmatched. CDR3 protein: CASSVPERGGFANTGELFF. The CDR3 DNA reads as TGTGCCAGCAGCGTCCCCGAGCGGGGGGGGTTCGCGAACACCGGGGAGCTGTTTTTT.

The chain combines TRBV2 with TRBJ2-3, with a weak D call TRBD1 (5 bases). The germline V gene encodes CDR1 SNHLY and CDR2 FYNNEI. The CDR3 length is 14 residues. Deletions cut 6 bases from V and 1 base from J, with 11 bases between. The CDR3 protein is CASSREKGTDTQYF. The CDR3 region has the DNA TGTGCCAGCAGCAGGGAAAAGGGCACAGATACGCAGTATTTT. The full variable domain, rest sourced from reference TRBV2 and TRBJ2-3, is EPEVTQTPSHQVTQMGQEVILRCVPISNHLYFYWYRQILGQKVEFLVSFYNNEISEKSEIFDDQFSVERPDGSNFTLKIRSTKLEDSAMYFCASSREKGTDTQYFGPGTRLTVL.

The chain links TRBV29-1 to TRBJ1-2, with 8 bases identical to TRBD1. Trimming took 8 bases from V and 3 from J; bases not matched to a gene: 11. The CDR3 totals 14 residues. Germline CDR1 SQVTM, CDR2 ANQGSEA. For the CDR3, the DNA is TGCAGCACGCGAACAGGGGGAGAACACTATGGCTACACCTTC. It translates to CSTRTGGEHYGYTF.

This clone was detected once. This chain uses TRBV28 with TRBJ1-5; D call uncertain. Germline assignment: CDR1 MDHEN and CDR2 SYDVKM. Trimming removed 2 bases at V and 4 bases at J, with 9 bases between. The CDR3 is made up of 14 amino acids. The CDR3 is CASSLNRVNQPQHF. For the CDR3, the DNA is TGTGCCAGCAGTTTAAATCGGGTGAATCAGCCCCAGCATTTT. The full variable domain, its missing parts supplied by reference TRBV28 and TRBJ1-5, is DVKVTQSSRYLVKRTGEKVFLECVQDMDHENMFWYRQDPGLGLRLIYFSYDVKMKEKGDIPEGYSVSREKKERFSLILESASTNQTSMYLCASSLNRVNQPQHFGDGTRLSIL.

The CDR3 region is CASSAGTSGRGYNEQFF. The CDR3 coding sequence is TGTGCCAGCAGTGCCGGGACTAGCGGGAGGGGCTACAATGAGCAGTTCTTC. The genes are TRBV27 and TRBJ2-1, with 16 bases matching TRBD2. Germline V lookup: CDR1 MNHEY, CDR2 SMNVEV (reference sequence). V dropped 5 bases and J dropped 3; count of bases not matched to a gene: 4. The CDR3 consists of 17 residues.

V gene TRBV6-1 combines with J gene TRBJ1-5; D is unclear. The CDR3 sequence is 16 residues long. V was shortened by 0 bases and J by 2 bases, with 11 bases between the two germline ends. The germline CDR1 and CDR2 sequences are MNHNS and SASEGT. For the CDR3, the DNA is TGTGCCAGCAGTGAAGCCAAAGCACGAGGCAATCAGCCCCAGCATTTT. Its translation: CASSEAKARGNQPQHF.

The chain carries TRBV28 and TRBJ1-1; D is uncertain. CDR1 is MDHEN, CDR2 SYDVKM, per germline. V was shortened by 3 bases and J by 0 bases, with 8 bases between the two germline ends. The CDR3 extends over 14 amino acids. CDR3 residues: CASSFIQLNTEAFF. DNA of the CDR3: TGTGCCAGCAGTTTTATACAGCTGAACACTGAAGCTTTCTTT.

The chain carries TRBV5-1 and TRBJ2-1; 10 bases fit TRBD2. The CDR3 is 13 residues long. Germline CDR1 is SGHRS and CDR2 is YFSETQ. V was clipped by 1 base and J by 8 bases; unmatched bases: 0. The CDR3 loop is CASSLLAGDEQFF. In DNA, the CDR3 is TGCGCCAGCAGCTTGCTAGCGGGAGATGAGCAGTTCTTC. Supplemented by reference TRBV5-1 and TRBJ2-1, the full variable domain reads KAGVTQTPRYLIKTRGQQVTLSCSPISGHRSVSWYQQTPGQGLQFLFEYFSETQRNKGNFPGRFSGRQFSNSRSEMNVSTLELGDSALYLCASSLLAGDEQFFGPGTRLTVL.

The V and J genes are TRBV6-6 and TRBJ1-2; weak D call: TRBD1 (6 bases). The CDR3 covers 14 residues. Trimming pared 6 bases from V and 8 bases from J, leaving 19 bases between. Per the germline V gene, CDR1 is MNHNY and CDR2 is SVGAGI (reference sequence). CDR3 sequence: CASSPPTGPRGYTF. In DNA, the CDR3 is TGTGCCAGCAGCCCCCCGACAGGCCCTCGGGGCTACACCTTC.

This sequence joins TRBV28 and TRBJ1-4; D is unresolved. In germline, CDR1 is MDHEN, CDR2 SYDVKM. The CDR3 contains 14 residues. Between the trimmed V and J ends, which lost 2 bases and 5 bases, there was a span of 9 bases. Here the CDR3 DNA reads TGTGCCAGCAGTTTAGCGGGTGAGAATGAAAAACTGTTTTTT. It encodes CASSLAGENEKLFF.

The chain carries TRBV11-3 and TRBJ2-5; tentatively, D is TRBD1 (6 bases). CDR1 is SGHNT and CDR2 is YENEEA in the germline V gene. The CDR3 is 14 residues long. Trimming removed 1 base from V and 5 bases from J, with 11 bases in between. CDR3 in DNA: TGTGCCAGCAGCTTAGGAGTCCAGGGGGAGACCCAGTACTTC. As protein: CASSLGVQGETQYF.

The chain employs TRBV6-5 and TRBJ1-1; D is unresolved. V dropped 7 bases and J dropped 1 base, with 10 bases sitting between them. Germline values: CDR1 MNHEY, CDR2 SVGAGI. The CDR3 consists of 13 residues. CDR3 in DNA: TGTGCCAGCAACCACGAGCAGAACACTGAAGCTTTCTTT. Residues: CASNHEQNTEAFF.

The V gene is TRBV19, the J gene TRBJ1-1, with TRBD1 identical over 7 bases. CDR3 length equals 14 residues. Trimming took 6 bases from V and 1 from J; bases not matched to a gene: 5. Germline lookup yields CDR1 LNHDA and CDR2 SQIVND (reference sequence). CDR3 sequence reads: CASRPGQSNTEAFF. CDR3 in DNA: TGTGCCAGTAGACCGGGACAGTCGAACACTGAAGCTTTCTTT. Full variable domain (outside the CDR3, taken from reference TRBV19 and TRBJ1-1): DGGITQSPKYLFRKEGQNVTLSCEQNLNHDAMYWYRQDPGQGLRLIYYSQIVNDFQKGDIAEGYSVSREKKESFPLTVTSAQKNPTAFYLCASRPGQSNTEAFFGQGTRLTVV.

This chain connects TRBV5-4 to TRBJ2-7, with 8 bases identical to TRBD1. The trim removed 4 bases at V and 3 bases at J, leaving 3 bases unmatched. CDR3 length equals 13 residues. The germline V gene encodes CDR1 SGHNT and CDR2 YYREEE (reference sequence). CDR3 loop: CASSQGAGYEQYF. CDR3 DNA sequence: TGTGCCAGCAGCCAGGGGGCAGGCTACGAGCAGTACTTC.

This clone was observed once. V and J are TRBV9 and TRBJ1-6; 7 nucleotides agree with TRBD1. CDR1 is SGDLS, CDR2 YYNGEE, per germline. The V gene end was trimmed by 4 bases and the J gene end by 10 bases; junction bases not matched to a gene: 11. The CDR3 consists of 15 residues. The chain's CDR3 is CASSSRQGNTSPLHF. CDR3 nucleotide sequence: TGTGCCAGCAGCTCCAGACAGGGTAATACGTCACCCCTCCACTTT.

This rearrangement joins TRBV10-3 to TRBJ2-7; 7 bases are a match to TRBD1. This CDR3 region has 15 residues. Germline V gene lookup returns CDR1 ENHRY and CDR2 SYGVKD. V lost 7 bases, J lost 0 bases, and 9 bases stayed unmatched. CDR3 sequence reads: CAITTTGQTSYEQYF. CDR3 sequence (DNA): TGTGCCATCACCACCACGGGACAGACCTCCTACGAGCAGTACTTC.

About this clone itself: This CDR3 is also generated by other DNA sequences in the sample. The chain is built from TRBV28 and TRBJ1-1; no reliable D call. This CDR3 region has 13 residues. V shed 8 bases and J shed 1 base, with 11 bases lying between them. Germline CDR1 and CDR2: MDHEN and SYDVKM. The CDR3 sequence: CASGPTPNTEAFF. The CDR3 DNA is TGTGCCAGCGGGCCCACTCCGAACACTGAAGCTTTCTTT.

This chain's CDR3 is CASSVGQGYNQPQHF. CDR3 in DNA: TGTGCCAGCAGTGTGGGACAGGGGTACAATCAGCCCCAGCATTTT. The genes are TRBV28 and TRBJ1-5, with TRBD1 matching 10 bases. This CDR3 comprises 15 residues. From germline, CDR1 is MDHEN and CDR2 SYDVKM. The ends lost 5 bases at V and 3 bases at J; junction bases unmatched: 4. The variable domain in full, completed from reference TRBV28 and TRBJ1-5, reads DVKVTQSSRYLVKRTGEKVFLECVQDMDHENMFWYRQDPGLGLRLIYFSYDVKMKEKGDIPEGYSVSREKKERFSLILESASTNQTSMYLCASSVGQGYNQPQHFGDGTRLSIL.

CDR3 sequence reads: CASSPGRGGYGYGYTF. The CDR3 DNA follows: TGTGCCAGCAGTCCCGGGAGGGGGGGCTATGGCTATGGCTACACCTTC. This rearrangement joins TRBV27 to TRBJ1-2; D perhaps matches TRBD1 (6 bases). Germline-derived CDR1 and CDR2 are MNHEY and SMNVEV (reference sequence). V was shortened by 5 bases and J by 4 bases, with 20 bases between the two germline ends. This CDR3 comprises 16 residues.

The chain is built from TRBV25-1 and TRBJ2-7; 11 nucleotides line up with TRBD1. With V trimmed by 1 base and J by 6 bases, 11 bases remained unmatched. There are 17 residues in the CDR3. From germline, CDR1 is MGHDK and CDR2 SYGVNS. CDR3 sequence: CASSEWGRGQGGPEQYF. The CDR3 bases are TGTGCCAGCAGTGAATGGGGCCGGGGACAGGGGGGACCCGAGCAGTACTTC.

The chain combines TRBV3-1 (or the pseudogene TRBV3-2) with TRBJ1-5; tentative D call: TRBD1 (6 bases). Germline-derived CDR1 and CDR2 are LGHDT and YNNKEL (reference sequence). V lost 1 base to trimming and J lost 0 bases, with 13 bases between them. This CDR3 has 17 residues. CDR3 sequence (DNA): TGTGCCAGCAGCCAAGCGGGACACCTTTATAGCAATCAGCCCCAGCATTTT. Protein: CASSQAGHLYSNQPQHF.

CDR3 sequence (DNA): TGTGCCAGCTCATCGGGACAGACGAACACCGGGGAGCTGTTTTTT. Encoded protein: CASSSGQTNTGELFF. The rearrangement links TRBV18 to TRBJ2-2, with 7 bases matching TRBD1. The CDR3 runs 15 residues. Trimming removed 5 bases from V and 0 bases from J; junction bases left unmatched: 3. CDR1 and CDR2 from the germline V gene are KGHSH and LQKENI.

The rearrangement uses TRBV9 and TRBJ1-6; D possibly corresponds to TRBD1 (5 bases). Trimming left V 2 bases short and J 7 bases short, with 10 bases between. CDR3 size: 14 residues. Germline-derived CDR1 and CDR2 are SGDLS and YYNGEE. CDR3 nucleotide sequence: TGTGCCAGCAGCGTGGCAGGGATGAATTCACCCCTCCACTTT. It yields the protein CASSVAGMNSPLHF.